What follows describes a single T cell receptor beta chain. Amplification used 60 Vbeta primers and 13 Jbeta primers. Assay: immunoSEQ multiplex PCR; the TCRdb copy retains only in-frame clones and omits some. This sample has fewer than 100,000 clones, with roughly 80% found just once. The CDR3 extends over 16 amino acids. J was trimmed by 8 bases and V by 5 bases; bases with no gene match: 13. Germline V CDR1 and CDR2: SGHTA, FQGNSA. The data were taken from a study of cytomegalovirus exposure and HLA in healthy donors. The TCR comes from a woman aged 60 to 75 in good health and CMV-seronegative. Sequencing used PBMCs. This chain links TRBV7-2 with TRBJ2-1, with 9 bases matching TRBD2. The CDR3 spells CASSRRRGGQAYEQFF. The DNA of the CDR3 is TGTGCCAGCAGCCGAAGGCGGGGGGGCCAGGCCTATGAGCAGTTCTTC. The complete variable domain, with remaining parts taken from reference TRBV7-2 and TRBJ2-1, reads GAGVSQSPSNKVTEKGKDVELRCDPISGHTALYWYRQSLGQGLEFLIYFQGNSAPDKSGLPSDRFSAERTGGSVSTLTIQRTQQEDSAVYLCASSRRRGGQAYEQFFGPGTRLTVL.